A single sample gave rise to the 19 T cell receptor beta chains below, sequenced in a study of cytomegalovirus exposure and HLA in healthy donors. The PCR made use of 60 Vbeta and 13 Jbeta primers. The data were produced by immunoSEQ multiplex PCR, yet TCRdb's version contains in-frame clones alone and is incomplete. The top ten clones hold approximately 7.4% of a sample with approximately 92,000 clones, over 75% of them seen once. What was sequenced was PBMCs. Receptors were obtained from a man aged 45-65 years in good health and CMV-seropositive.

This clone has a single count. The chain links TRBV19 to TRBJ1-5, with D possibly TRBD1 on 5 matching bases. The CDR3 contains 14 residues. The V end lost 3 bases, the J end lost 3 bases, and 9 bases lay between the germline ends. Germline V gene data show CDR1 as LNHDA and CDR2 as SQIVND (reference sequence). CDR3 DNA sequence: TGTGCCAGTAGTATTCGGGACTACAATCAGCCCCAGCATTTT. Protein product: CASSIRDYNQPQHF.

This chain connects TRBV7-2 to TRBJ1-2; 9 bases agree with TRBD1. CDR3 length equals 14 residues. Unmatched junction bases numbered 8, after V lost 5 bases and J lost 7 bases. CDR1 and CDR2 from the germline V gene are SGHTA and FQGNSA. CDR3 region: CASSGTGGVGGYTF. The CDR3 coding sequence is TGTGCCAGCAGCGGCACAGGGGGCGTCGGTGGCTACACCTTC.

CDR3 loop: CASSLEQGNEQFF. CDR3 nucleotide sequence: TGTGCCAGCAGCTTAGAACAGGGCAATGAGCAGTTCTTC. The chain joins TRBV7-2 to TRBJ2-1; possibly TRBD1 for D (6 bases). V was cut by 1 base and J by 6 bases, with 7 bases left in between. Per germline, CDR1 SGHTA and CDR2 FQGNSA. CDR3 length: 13 amino acids.

About this clone: The sample holds other DNA sequences that translate to the same CDR3. V gene TRBV7-9 combines with J gene TRBJ2-7, with 10 bases fitting TRBD1. This CDR3 has 15 amino acids. Germline V gene data show CDR1 as SEHNR and CDR2 as FQNEAQ (reference sequence). V gave up 5 bases and J gave up 3 bases; unmatched junction bases: 7. Here the CDR3 DNA reads TGTGCCAGCAGCATGACAGGGGGCCGAAGCTACGAGCAGTACTTC. As protein: CASSMTGGRSYEQYF.

The V call is TRBV29-1, the J call TRBJ1-1; D unresolved. Trimming removed 0 bases at V and 8 bases at J, with 10 bases between. Germline-derived CDR1 and CDR2 are SQVTM and ANQGSEA. The CDR3 loop spans 12 amino acids. The CDR3 bases are TGCAGCGTTGAAGAAAATAGCGGGGAAGCTTTCTTT. It encodes CSVEENSGEAFF.

The J gene is TRBJ1-6, the V gene TRBV28, with no clear D. CDR1 and CDR2 (germline): MDHEN, SYDVKM. Between the trimmed V and J ends, which lost 6 bases and 6 bases, there was a span of 6 bases. There are 12 residues in the CDR3. DNA for the CDR3: TGTGCCAGCAGGAGAGTTAATTCACCCCTCCACTTT. Residues: CASRRVNSPLHF.

The genes are TRBV30 and TRBJ1-3; D is perhaps TRBD1 (5 bases). V lost 7 bases to trimming and J lost 2 bases, with 12 bases between them. Germline V gene sequence: CDR1 GTSNPN, CDR2 SVGIG (reference sequence). The CDR3 runs to 13 residues. CDR3 region: CASDQGTGNTIYF. The CDR3, as DNA: TGTGCCTCTGACCAGGGCACTGGAAACACCATATATTTT.

V is TRBV7-2 and J is TRBJ2-1; 11 nucleotides match TRBD2. This CDR3 has 15 residues. V lost 2 bases to trimming and J lost 6 bases; unmatched junction nucleotides: 3. Germline V lookup: CDR1 SGHTA, CDR2 FQGNSA. In nucleotides, the CDR3 is TGTGCCAGCAGCTTATCCACTAGCGGGGGCAATGAGCAGTTCTTC. This codes for CASSLSTSGGNEQFF.

The genes are TRBV6-5 and TRBJ2-3; 9 positions match TRBD2. Germline CDR1 MNHEY, CDR2 SVGAGI. CDR3 length: 15 residues. V lost 6 bases, J lost 9 bases, and 13 bases stayed unmatched. CDR3 coding DNA: TGTGCCAGCAGCCCCGGGACTAGCCGCGGGGGGACGCAGTATTTT. Protein product: CASSPGTSRGGTQYF.

The chain joins TRBV6-5 to TRBJ1-1; tentatively, D is TRBD1 (5 bases). This CDR3 region has 15 residues. The germline V gene has CDR1 MNHEY and CDR2 SVGAGI. Trimming took 4 bases from V and 5 from J, leaving 17 bases between them. In DNA form, the CDR3 reads TGTGCCAGCAGTTCTCCGGGCGGCGGGGGAACTGAAGCTTTCTTT. The encoded protein is CASSSPGGGGTEAFF.

This rearrangement joins TRBV5-1 to TRBJ2-1; 11 bases are a match to TRBD2. Germline V gene lookup returns CDR1 SGHRS and CDR2 YFSETQ. The CDR3 extends over 15 amino acids. V trimming: 6 bases; J trimming: 9 bases; junction bases outside the gene matches: 11. For the CDR3, the DNA is TGCGCCAGCACCGCCTTAGCGGGGGGGCAGGGTGAGCAGTTCTTC. Protein: CASTALAGGQGEQFF.

The chain links TRBV19 to TRBJ1-1; D not resolved. The CDR3 runs 12 residues. Looked up from germline, CDR1 is LNHDA and CDR2 is SQIVND (reference sequence). Trimming shortened V by 4 bases and J by 7 bases, and 10 bases separated the two germline ends. The CDR3 DNA reads TGTGCCAGTAGTAGGACCGGGAGTGAAGCTTTCTTT. Its translation: CASSRTGSEAFF.

This clone has just a few counts. The CDR3 spells CASSLGGAGNTIYF. In nucleotides, the CDR3 is TGTGCCAGCAGTTTAGGAGGGGCTGGAAACACCATATATTTT. This rearrangement joins TRBV27 to TRBJ1-3; the D gene is possibly TRBD1 (5 bases). V lost 2 bases, J lost 2 bases, and 7 bases lay in between. Germline CDR1 is MNHEY and CDR2 is SMNVEV (reference sequence). This CDR3 contains 14 residues.

J is TRBJ1-3 and V is TRBV14; 8 bases agree with TRBD1. Germline values: CDR1 SGHDN, CDR2 FVKESK. J was trimmed by 0 bases and V by 1 base; bases with no gene match: 8. This CDR3 has 18 amino acids. CDR3 in amino acids: CASSQGAGGFFSGNTIYF. The CDR3 DNA is TGTGCCAGCAGCCAAGGAGCAGGGGGCTTTTTCTCTGGAAACACCATATATTTT.

V is TRBV4-1 and J is TRBJ1-1; D is perhaps TRBD1 (6 bases). This CDR3 comprises 15 residues. Trimming cost V 3 bases and J 2 bases, with 13 bases left between them. Germline V lookup: CDR1 MGHRA, CDR2 YSYEKL. The CDR3: CASSHNPQGNTEAFF. CDR3 DNA: TGCGCCAGCAGCCATAACCCACAGGGAAACACTGAAGCTTTCTTT.

The rearrangement uses TRBV7-3 and TRBJ1-5; the match to TRBD1 covers 8 bases. Unmatched junction bases numbered 9, after V lost 5 bases and J lost 6 bases. The CDR3 contains 15 residues. Germline CDR1 SGHTA, CDR2 FQGTGA. CDR3: CASSTTGQGSQPQHF. The CDR3 DNA reads as TGTGCCAGCAGCACCACCGGACAGGGTTCTCAGCCCCAGCATTTT. Based on the CDR3 plus reference TRBV7-3 and TRBJ1-5, the full variable domain is GAGVSQTPSNKVTEKGKYVELRCDPISGHTALYWYRQSLGQGPEFLIYFQGTGAADDSGLPNDRFFAVRPEGSVSTLKIQRTERGDSAVYLCASSTTGQGSQPQHFGDGTRLSIL.

This sequence joins TRBV11-2 and TRBJ2-3, with a tentative D call TRBD2 (7 bases). Germline-derived CDR1 and CDR2 are SGHAT and FQNNGV. CDR3 size: 16 residues. Trimming removed 5 bases from V and 1 base from J, with 16 bases in between. As DNA, the CDR3 is TGTGCCAGCAGCCCCGCGGGGGACATTGGCACAGATACGCAGTATTTT. This encodes CASSPAGDIGTDTQYF.

The chain has TRBV6-1 and TRBJ2-7; D might be TRBD2 (5 bases). Germline CDR1 is MNHNS and CDR2 is SASEGT. The CDR3 has 13 residues. Trimming removed 2 bases from V and 2 bases from J, with 7 bases in between. The CDR3 loop is CASSERGPYEQYF. CDR3 DNA: TGTGCCAGCAGTGAACGGGGTCCCTACGAGCAGTACTTC.

V and J are TRBV19 and TRBJ2-7; the match to TRBD1 covers 7 bases. Germline V lookup: CDR1 LNHDA, CDR2 SQIVND (reference sequence). The CDR3 contains 14 residues. The V and J ends lost 4 bases and 6 bases, in that order; junction bases with no gene match: 9. CDR3 DNA sequence: TGTGCCAGTAGTACTACGACAGGGCCGGTCGAGCAGTACTTC. This codes for CASSTTTGPVEQYF.